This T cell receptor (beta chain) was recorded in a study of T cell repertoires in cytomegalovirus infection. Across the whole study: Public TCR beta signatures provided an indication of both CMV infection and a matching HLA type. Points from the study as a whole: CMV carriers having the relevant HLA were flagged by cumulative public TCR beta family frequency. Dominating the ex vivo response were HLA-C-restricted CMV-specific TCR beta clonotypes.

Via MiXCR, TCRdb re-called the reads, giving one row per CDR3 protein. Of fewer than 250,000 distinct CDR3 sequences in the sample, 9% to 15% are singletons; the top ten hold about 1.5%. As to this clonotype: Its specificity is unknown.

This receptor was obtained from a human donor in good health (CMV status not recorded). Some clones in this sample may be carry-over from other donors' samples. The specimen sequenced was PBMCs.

The CDR3 sequence is CASSDGPLSYNEQFF. Here the CDR3 DNA reads TGTGCCAGCAGTGACGGGCCCCTCTCCTACAATGAGCAGTTCTTC. J is TRBJ2-1 and V is TRBV6-4; D remains ambiguous. This CDR3 has 15 residues. Germline-derived CDR1 and CDR2 are MRHNA and SNTAGT. Trimming removed 2 bases from V and 0 bases from J, with 8 bases in between.